This TCR beta chain was identified during a study of cytomegalovirus exposure and HLA in healthy donors. Comment on this clone: Its antigen is as yet unknown.

Study results and caveats: The study found most TCR sequences rare, yet found some public TCRs in many donors. The study recorded 164 TCR beta chains that were cytomegalovirus-associated.

CDR1 is MNHEY and CDR2 is SVGAGI in the germline V gene. With 0 bases clipped from V and 2 bases from J, the junction kept 5 bases outside the gene matches. The CDR3 spans 16 residues. Assay: immunoSEQ multiplex PCR; the TCRdb copy retains only in-frame clones and omits some. Counted here are about 160,000 clones, roughly 96% occurring once; the ten biggest clones make up more than 0.7%. This receptor was taken from a woman aged 18-29 years in good health and CMV-seronegative. The sequenced material came from PBMCs. The chain is built from TRBV6-5 and TRBJ1-1; 8 nucleotides agree with TRBD1. CDR3 DNA: TGTGCCAGCAGTTACTCTCTAGGGACAGGAAACACTGAAGCTTTCTTT. Protein product: CASSYSLGTGNTEAFF.